Described below is a single TCR beta chain sequence and its context. Antigen: not known. Trimming left V 0 bases short and J 6 bases short, with 16 bases between. CDR3 length: 15 residues. The germline V gene has CDR1 SGHTS and CDR2 YDEGEE. The sample originates from a study of regulatory and conventional T cells in RAG deficiency. Whole-study findings and limits: These Omenn syndrome Treg sorts may hold peripherally activated cells instead. Control T-cell subsets had markedly higher Shannon entropy and lower Simpson indices than RAG-deficient patients. In Omenn syndrome, Treg and Tconv repertoires overlapped >75%.

TCRdb's table, derived via immunoSEQ multiplex PCR, lists solely in-frame clones and lacks some. Found here are fewer than 35,000 clones, 85% to 90% of them singletons; the top ten hold 5% to 6.5%. The sample also formed part of further work on regulatory T cells. From that report: The primer mix had 52 TRBV and 13 TRBJ primers. Regulatory T cells showed the strongest V-J pair restriction and V/J gene skewing among patient repertoires.

This TCR was recovered from a human donor in good health. Sequencing was done on a sample of CD8+ T cells sorted from blood. This chain uses TRBV5-8 with TRBJ2-7; D gene ambiguous. The CDR3 loop is CASSLDPNSNSEQYF. The CDR3 bases are TGTGCCAGCAGCTTGGATCCCAATTCTAACTCCGAGCAGTACTTC.